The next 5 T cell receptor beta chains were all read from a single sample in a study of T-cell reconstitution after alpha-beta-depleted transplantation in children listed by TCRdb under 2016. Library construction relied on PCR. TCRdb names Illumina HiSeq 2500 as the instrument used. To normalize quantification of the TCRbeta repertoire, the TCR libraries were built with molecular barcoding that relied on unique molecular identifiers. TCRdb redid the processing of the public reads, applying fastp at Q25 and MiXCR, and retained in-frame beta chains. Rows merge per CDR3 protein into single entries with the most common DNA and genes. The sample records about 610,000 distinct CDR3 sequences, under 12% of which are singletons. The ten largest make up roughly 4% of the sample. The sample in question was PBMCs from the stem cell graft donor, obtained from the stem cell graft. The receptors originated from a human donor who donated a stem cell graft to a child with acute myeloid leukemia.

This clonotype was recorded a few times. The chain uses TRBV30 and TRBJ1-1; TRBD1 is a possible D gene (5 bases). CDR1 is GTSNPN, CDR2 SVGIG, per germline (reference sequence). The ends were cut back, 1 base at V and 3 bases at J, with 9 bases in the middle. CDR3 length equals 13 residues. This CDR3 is CAWSGRGDTEAFF. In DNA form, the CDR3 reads TGTGCCTGGAGTGGACGGGGCGACACTGAAGCTTTCTTT.

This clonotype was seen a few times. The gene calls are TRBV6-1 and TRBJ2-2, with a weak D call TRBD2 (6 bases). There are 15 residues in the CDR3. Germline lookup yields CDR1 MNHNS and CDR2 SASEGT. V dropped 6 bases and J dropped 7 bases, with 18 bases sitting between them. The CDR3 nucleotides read TGTGCCAGCAGAACGGGGGTCGGGATTGGCGGGGAGCTGTTTTTT. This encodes CASRTGVGIGGELFF.

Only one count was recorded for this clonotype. CDR3 DNA: TGTGCCAGCAGCCGCGGACTAGCCACAGATACGCAGTATTTT. Translating gives CASSRGLATDTQYF. The chain carries TRBV6-2 or TRBV6-3 and TRBJ2-3, with 8 nucleotides matching TRBD2. This CDR3 spans 14 amino acids. Looked up from germline, CDR1 is MNHEY and CDR2 is SVGEGT. Trimming took 6 bases from V and 2 from J; bases not matched to a gene: 4.

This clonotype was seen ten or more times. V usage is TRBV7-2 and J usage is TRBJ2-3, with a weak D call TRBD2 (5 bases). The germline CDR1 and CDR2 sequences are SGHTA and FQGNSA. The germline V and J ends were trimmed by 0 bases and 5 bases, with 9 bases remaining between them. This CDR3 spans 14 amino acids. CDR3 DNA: TGTGCCAGCAGCTTAGCGCTTCGGGAAGATACGCAGTATTTT. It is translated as CASSLALREDTQYF.

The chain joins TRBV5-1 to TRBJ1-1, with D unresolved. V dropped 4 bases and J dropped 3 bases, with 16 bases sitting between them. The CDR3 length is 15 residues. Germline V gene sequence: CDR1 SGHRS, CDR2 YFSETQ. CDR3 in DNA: TGCGCCAGCAGCCCGCTGGGAGGAGCCTACACTGAAGCTTTCTTT. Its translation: CASSPLGGAYTEAFF.